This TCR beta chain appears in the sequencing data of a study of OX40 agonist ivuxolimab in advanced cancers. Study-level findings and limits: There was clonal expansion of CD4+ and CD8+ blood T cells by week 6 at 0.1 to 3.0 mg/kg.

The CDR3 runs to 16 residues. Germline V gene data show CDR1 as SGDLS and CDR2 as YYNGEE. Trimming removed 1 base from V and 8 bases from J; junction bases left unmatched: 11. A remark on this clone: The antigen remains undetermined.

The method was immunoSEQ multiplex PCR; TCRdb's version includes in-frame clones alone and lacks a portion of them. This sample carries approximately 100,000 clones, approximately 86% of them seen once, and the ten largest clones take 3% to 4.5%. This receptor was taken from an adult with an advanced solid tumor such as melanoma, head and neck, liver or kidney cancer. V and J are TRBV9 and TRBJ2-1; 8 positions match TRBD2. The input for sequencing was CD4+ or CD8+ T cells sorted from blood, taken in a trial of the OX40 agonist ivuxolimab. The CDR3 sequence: CASSVSRLAGDDEQFF. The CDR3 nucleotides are TGTGCCAGCAGCGTATCCAGGCTAGCGGGTGACGATGAGCAGTTCTTC.